The 29 T cell receptor beta chains given below trace back to one sample, sequenced in a study of blood T cell repertoires in COVID-19. Data came from immunoSEQ multiplex PCR; TCRdb stores just in-frame clones and leaves some out. This sample yields over 80,000 clones, of which more than 80% are seen a single time; 10% belongs to the top ten. The sample was peripheral blood. These receptors were obtained from a woman aged 70 to 79 with acute or convalescent COVID-19.

The genes are TRBV5-8 and TRBJ2-7; 11 bases fit TRBD2. Germline V gene data show CDR1 as SGHTS and CDR2 as YDEGEE. The CDR3 has 16 residues. V gave up 0 bases and J gave up 1 base; unmatched junction bases: 3. CDR3 amino acids: CASSLGLAGGSYEQYF. DNA for the CDR3: TGTGCCAGCAGCTTGGGTCTAGCGGGAGGATCCTACGAGCAGTACTTC.

A note on this clone: Other DNA sequences in the sample encode the same CDR3. This sequence joins TRBV7-2 and TRBJ2-1; 11 bases align to TRBD2. In germline, CDR1 is SGHTA, CDR2 FQGNSA. The CDR3 has 15 amino acids. Trimming removed 5 bases from V and 4 bases from J; junction bases left unmatched: 4. This chain's CDR3 is CASSLSGGAYNEQFF. CDR3 bases: TGTGCCAGCAGCCTTAGCGGGGGGGCTTACAATGAGCAGTTCTTC.

V and J are TRBV7-9 and TRBJ2-1, with D perhaps matching TRBD2 (6 bases). V was cut by 1 base and J by 9 bases, with 10 bases left in between. The V gene's germline CDR1 is SEHNR and CDR2 FQNEAQ (reference sequence). The CDR3 runs to 13 residues. The CDR3 region has the DNA TGTGCCAGCAGCTTAGATGGGAGGAGTGAGCAGTTCTTC. This gives the protein CASSLDGRSEQFF.

The rearrangement links TRBV5-1 to TRBJ2-7; 7 bases fit TRBD1. V lost 2 bases, J lost 7 bases, and 15 bases stayed unmatched. Looked up from germline, CDR1 is SGHRS and CDR2 is YFSETQ. CDR3 length: 16 residues. CDR3 DNA: TGCGCCAGCAGCTTTGGCGCCGGGACAGTAAATAGGGAGCAGTACTTC. Protein sequence: CASSFGAGTVNREQYF.

The gene calls are TRBV27 and TRBJ2-1; the match to TRBD1 covers 7 bases. The CDR3 covers 16 residues. CDR1 MNHEY and CDR2 SMNVEV come from the germline V gene (reference sequence). Unmatched junction bases numbered 4, after V lost 0 bases and J lost 2 bases. The CDR3 DNA reads TGTGCCAGCAGTTTATCGACAGGGATTACCTACAATGAGCAGTTCTTC. Its protein is CASSLSTGITYNEQFF.

The genes are TRBV5-1 and TRBJ2-2; 9 bases match TRBD2. Trimming cost V 0 bases and J 5 bases; bases outside gene matches: 5. CDR1 and CDR2 (germline): SGHRS, YFSETQ. CDR3 length: 16 residues. The CDR3 region has the DNA TGCGCCAGCAGCTTGGAGTTTAGCGGGAGTACCGGGGAGCTGTTTTTT. Its translation is CASSLEFSGSTGELFF.

This clone appeared once. The V gene is TRBV2, the J gene TRBJ1-3, with 9 positions matching TRBD1. Germline values: CDR1 SNHLY, CDR2 FYNNEI. The CDR3 totals 16 residues. Trimming took 6 bases from V and 1 from J; bases not matched to a gene: 7. The DNA for the CDR3 is TGTGCCAGCAGATCACAGGGGGCCCTTTCTGGAAACACCATATATTTT. It yields the protein CASRSQGALSGNTIYF.

This CDR3 is CATQKTDWVGEAFF. The CDR3 nucleotides read TGTGCCACCCAAAAGACAGACTGGGTTGGGGAAGCTTTCTTT. The V gene is TRBV28, the J gene TRBJ1-1; a weak D match, TRBD1 (5 bases). V was pared by 10 bases and J by 8 bases, with 23 bases between. CDR1 and CDR2 (germline): MDHEN, SYDVKM. The CDR3 is made up of 14 amino acids. The full variable domain, rest sourced from reference TRBV28 and TRBJ1-1, is DVKVTQSSRYLVKRTGEKVFLECVQDMDHENMFWYRQDPGLGLRLIYFSYDVKMKEKGDIPEGYSVSREKKERFSLILESASTNQTSMYLCATQKTDWVGEAFFGQGTRLTVV.

The chain carries TRBV2 and TRBJ1-5; D unresolved. Trimming shortened V by 8 bases and J by 0 bases, and 8 bases separated the two germline ends. Germline V gene sequence: CDR1 SNHLY, CDR2 FYNNEI. The CDR3 loop spans 13 amino acids. CDR3 nucleotides: TGTGCCAGCGAGAGTTATAGCAATCAGCCCCAGCATTTT. This sequence encodes CASESYSNQPQHF.

This clone was seen at least ten times. This rearrangement joins TRBV30 to TRBJ1-6, with D perhaps matching TRBD1 (6 bases). The germline CDR1 and CDR2 sequences are GTSNPN and SVGIG (reference sequence). Deletions cut 8 bases from V and 7 bases from J, with 18 bases between. This CDR3 region has 14 residues. In DNA, the CDR3 is TGTGCCATCCAGGTGGCAGGGGAAAATTCACCCCTCCACTTT. Translated, it gives CAIQVAGENSPLHF.

V is TRBV5-4 and J is TRBJ2-5, with D possibly TRBD1 on 5 matching bases. The V and J ends lost 3 bases and 5 bases respectively, with 8 bases between them. Germline V gene data show CDR1 as SGHNT and CDR2 as YYREEE (reference sequence). This CDR3 spans 12 amino acids. The CDR3 spells CASSSPGETQYF. DNA for the CDR3: TGTGCCAGCAGCTCCCCAGGGGAGACCCAGTACTTC.

The chain recombines TRBV28 with TRBJ2-1, with D hard to call. V lost 5 bases to trimming and J lost 12 bases, with 11 bases between them. The CDR3 extends over 11 amino acids. Germline CDR1 is MDHEN and CDR2 is SYDVKM. The CDR3 coding sequence is TGTGCCAGCAGTACCTCTAGAACGCAGTTCTTC. Residues: CASSTSRTQFF.

Worth noting for this clone: One junction end does not reproduce the germline sequence, and a read error may be involved. This sequence joins TRBV19 and TRBJ1-5, with 8 bases aligning to TRBD1. This CDR3 is 16 amino acids long. Per the germline V gene, CDR1 is LNHDA and CDR2 is SQIVND (reference sequence). CDR3 sequence (DNA): TGTGCCAGTAATATAGGGGGACAGGCTCTCAATCAGCCCCAGCATTTT. Translation gives CASNIGGQALNQPQHF.

The chain uses TRBV24-1 and TRBJ1-1; TRBD1 might be the D (5 bases). Looked up from germline, CDR1 is KGHDR and CDR2 is SFDVKD. V shed 7 bases and J shed 1 base, with 9 bases lying between them. The CDR3 consists of 13 residues. The CDR3 sequence is CATSRGTNTEAFF. The CDR3 DNA sequence: TGTGCCACCAGCCGGGGGACGAACACTGAAGCTTTCTTT.

The chain uses TRBV30 and TRBJ1-1; D possibly corresponds to TRBD1 (6 bases). CDR1 is GTSNPN and CDR2 is SVGIG in the germline V gene (reference sequence). The V gene lost 0 bases and the J gene lost 5 bases, with 10 bases spanning the gap. CDR3 length equals 13 residues. CDR3 coding DNA: TGTGCCTGGAGTGTTGGGGGCCGGACTGAAGCTTTCTTT. This gives the protein CAWSVGGRTEAFF.

The chain links TRBV28 to TRBJ1-5; D not certain. Germline CDR1 is MDHEN and CDR2 is SYDVKM. The CDR3 has 12 amino acids. The germline V and J ends were trimmed by 6 bases and 7 bases, with 10 bases remaining between them. This CDR3 reads CASREAGQPQHF. The CDR3 coding sequence is TGTGCCAGCAGGGAGGCGGGCCAGCCCCAGCATTTT.

The V gene is TRBV3-1 (or the pseudogene TRBV3-2), the J gene TRBJ2-7, with TRBD1 matching over 8 bases. Germline V gene data show CDR1 as LGHDT and CDR2 as YNNKEL (reference sequence). Unmatched junction bases numbered 2, after V lost 7 bases and J lost 3 bases. The length of the CDR3 is 12 residues. CDR3 sequence (DNA): TGTGCCAGCACCGGACAGGGCTACGAGCAGTACTTC. Its protein is CASTGQGYEQYF.

V and J are TRBV9 and TRBJ2-7; the match to TRBD2 covers 9 bases. The CDR3 runs to 15 residues. Germline V gives CDR1 SGDLS, CDR2 YYNGEE. J was trimmed by 4 bases and V by 4 bases; bases with no gene match: 9. In nucleotides, the CDR3 is TGTGCCAGCAGCCCAAGAGGGACTAGCATTTACGAGCAGTACTTC. It is translated as CASSPRGTSIYEQYF. Full variable domain (rest looked up from reference TRBV9 and TRBJ2-7): DSGVTQTPKHLITATGQRVTLRCSPRSGDLSVYWYQQSLDQGLQFLIQYYNGEERAKGNILERFSAQQFPDLHSELNLSSLELGDSALYFCASSPRGTSIYEQYFGPGTRLTVT.

The rearrangement uses TRBV6-4 and TRBJ1-2, with D perhaps matching TRBD1 (5 bases). Germline loops: CDR1 MRHNA, CDR2 SNTAGT. Trimming left V 6 bases short and J 8 bases short, with 7 bases between. This CDR3 has 10 amino acids. The CDR3 region has the DNA TGTGCCAGCAGGGGGCGAGGCTACACCTTC. It yields the protein CASRGRGYTF.

The chain employs TRBV5-4 and TRBJ2-1; a weak D match, TRBD2 (6 bases). The ends were cut back, 0 bases at V and 1 base at J, with 11 bases in the middle. Germline V CDR1 and CDR2: SGHNT, YYREEE (reference sequence). The CDR3 sequence is 16 residues long. CDR3 DNA sequence: TGTGCCAGCAGCTTGGGGGACGGGAGATCCTACAATGAGCAGTTCTTC. Its protein is CASSLGDGRSYNEQFF.

The chain carries TRBV6-1 and TRBJ1-3; possible D gene TRBD1, 6 bases. This CDR3 has 18 amino acids. Trimming took 2 bases from V and 4 from J, leaving 21 bases between them. Germline V lookup: CDR1 MNHNS, CDR2 SASEGT. The CDR3 DNA reads TGTGCCAGCAGTGAATGGGTCGCAGGGGCCGCTGGAGGAAACACCATATATTTT. Amino acid sequence: CASSEWVAGAAGGNTIYF.

The genes are TRBV15 and TRBJ1-5, with D maybe TRBD1 (5 bases). The germline CDR1 and CDR2 sequences are LNHNV and YYDKDF (reference sequence). This CDR3 is built from 14 residues. Trimming shortened V by 6 bases and J by 0 bases, and 9 bases separated the two germline ends. This CDR3 is CATRQDYSNQPQHF. The CDR3 DNA is TGTGCCACCAGACAGGACTATAGCAATCAGCCCCAGCATTTT.

Turning to this clone: Compared with germline, one end of the junction differs, possibly owing to a read error. Additional DNA sequences in this sample encode the identical CDR3. The V and J genes are TRBV9 and TRBJ2-5; 13 bases are shared with TRBD2. The CDR3 is 18 residues long. Germline V gene data show CDR1 as SGDLS and CDR2 as YYNGEE. CDR3 bases: TGCGCCAGCAGCTCTGGACTAGCGGGGGCTCAACGCGCAGAGACCCAGTACTTC. Translation: CASSSGLAGAQRAETQYF.

This sequence joins TRBV5-1 and TRBJ1-1; TRBD1 might be the D (5 bases). Germline loops: CDR1 SGHRS, CDR2 YFSETQ. This CDR3 has 13 residues. Between the trimmed V and J ends, which lost 1 base and 9 bases, there was a span of 13 bases. In nucleotides, the CDR3 is TGCGCCAGCAGCTTGTCAGGTTTGGGGCAAGCTTTCTTT. Amino acid sequence: CASSLSGLGQAFF.

The rearrangement links TRBV27 to TRBJ2-7, with 7 nucleotides matching TRBD1. Trimming cost V 5 bases and J 3 bases; bases outside gene matches: 10. Germline CDR1 is MNHEY and CDR2 is SMNVEV (reference sequence). This CDR3 comprises 15 residues. CDR3 protein: CASSRTPGQFYEQYF. CDR3 DNA: TGTGCCAGCAGTCGAACTCCGGGACAGTTCTACGAGCAGTACTTC.

The chain employs TRBV6-5 and TRBJ1-1, with 7 nucleotides matching TRBD1. The CDR3 is 14 amino acids. Unmatched junction bases numbered 6, after V lost 5 bases and J lost 3 bases. In germline, CDR1 is MNHEY, CDR2 SVGAGI. The CDR3 spells CASSPGRGYTEAFF. CDR3 nucleotides: TGTGCCAGCAGTCCCGGCAGGGGGTACACTGAAGCTTTCTTT.

This sequence joins TRBV5-6 and TRBJ2-1; 8 nucleotides agree with TRBD1. Germline V lookup: CDR1 SGHDT, CDR2 YYEEEE. Unmatched junction bases numbered 9, after V lost 2 bases and J lost 5 bases. CDR3 length equals 16 residues. The CDR3 nucleotides read TGTGCCAGCAGCTTACAGGGTCAGGGGGCCCACAATGAGCAGTTCTTC. This codes for CASSLQGQGAHNEQFF.

This chain links TRBV7-2 with TRBJ2-1, with a weak D call TRBD2 (5 bases). The CDR3 has 12 amino acids. The V gene's germline CDR1 is SGHTA and CDR2 FQGNSA. V was shortened by 8 bases and J by 8 bases, with 13 bases between the two germline ends. Here the CDR3 reads CASRMVAHEQFF. In nucleotides, the CDR3 is TGTGCCAGCCGTATGGTAGCGCATGAGCAGTTCTTC.

This chain joins TRBV20-1 and TRBJ1-2; maybe TRBD1 (5 bases). The V end lost 1 base, the J end lost 7 bases, and 7 bases lay between the germline ends. CDR3 length: 11 residues. Germline-derived CDR1 and CDR2 are DFQATT and SNEGSKA (reference sequence). The CDR3 loop is CSARVGGGYTF. The CDR3 bases are TGCAGTGCTAGAGTGGGGGGTGGCTACACCTTC.